This is a list of T cell receptor beta chains from one sample in a study of Ad26.COV2.S vaccination and SARS-CoV-2 variants. Only in-frame clones appear in the TCRdb table, and some are missing; sequencing was by immunoSEQ multiplex PCR. The sample records approximately 420,000 clones, approximately 86% being singletons. The sequenced sample was peripheral blood, obtained in a trial of Ad26.COV2.S vaccine versus placebo. The receptors were gathered from a person between 18 and 65 years old who received the Ad26.COV2.S COVID-19 vaccine or a placebo. The CDR3 runs from the conserved cysteine through the conserved F or W.

v_call	j_call	cdr3_aa
TRBV10-3	TRBJ1-3	CAISDPGSSGNTIYF
TRBV9	TRBJ2-7	CASSLTSGGLYEQYF
TRBV5-1	TRBJ2-3	CASSADRSTDTQYF
TRBV20-1	TRBJ2-1	CSASRQLGNEQFF
TRBV7-8	TRBJ1-2	CASSLRTGDGYTF
TRBV5-4	TRBJ2-7	CASRRDRGTEEQYF
TRBV6-5	TRBJ1-5	CASSYSAGTQPQHF
TRBV6-2/TRBV6-3	TRBJ2-2	CASSLLAFTGELFF
TRBV19	TRBJ1-3	CASRKPGMSGNTIYF
TRBV6-1	TRBJ2-7	CASSERRYEQYF
TRBV5-8	TRBJ2-3	CASSFDAGTDTQYF
TRBV7-2	TRBJ1-6	CASSSEGLGFFSPLHF
TRBV6-1	TRBJ2-3	CASSEVEVAQYF
TRBV10-2	TRBJ2-1	CATIVSQGNEQFF
TRBV30	TRBJ1-6	CAWKADNSYNSPLHF
TRBV18	TRBJ1-1	CASAREKNTEAFF
TRBV3-1/TRBV3-2	TRBJ2-3	CASSHRTDTQYF
TRBV9	TRBJ2-1	CASSVDSRNEQFF
TRBV5-1	TRBJ2-3	CASSLARRGDSTDTQYF
TRBV27	TRBJ1-1	CASSPEGGTEAFF
TRBV10-3	TRBJ1-2	CAISADYGYTF
TRBV12-3/TRBV12-4	TRBJ2-3	CASSIGDTQYF
TRBV10-1	TRBJ1-2	CASSPALNYGYTF
TRBV5-6	TRBJ1-4	CASSQFLGQWEKLFF
TRBV27	TRBJ2-1	CASSPFWRGSANEQFF
TRBV4-1	TRBJ1-6	CASSQDPPGFYNSPLHF
TRBV2	TRBJ1-5	CASRQGERYSNQPQHF
TRBV5-8	TRBJ2-5	CASSLWGQGETQYF
TRBV7-2	TRBJ1-1	CASSFFREPEAFF
TRBV20-1	TRBJ1-6	CSASRQEESSPLHF
TRBV3-1/TRBV3-2	TRBJ1-4	CASSQGGGREKLFF
TRBV29-1	TRBJ2-3	CSVGASGAPVDTQYF
TRBV6-5	TRBJ2-3	CASRFQDSGTDTQYF
TRBV19	TRBJ1-3	CASRQQEDSGNTIYF
TRBV19	TRBJ2-6	CASTGGANVLTF
TRBV6-6	TRBJ1-2	CASSIMGFGYTF
TRBV20-1	TRBJ1-2	CSASSNYGYTF
TRBV4-2	TRBJ1-5	CASSQKDRARNQPQHF
TRBV19	TRBJ2-7	CASRGGYEQYF
TRBV25-1	TRBJ1-1	CASRGRGQGNLIGTEAFF
TRBV4-1	TRBJ1-4	CASSQAETAAINEKLFF
TRBV6-5	TRBJ2-3	CASTKGQGADTQYF
TRBV10-3	TRBJ2-3	CAISEASTDTQYF
TRBV18	TRBJ1-5	CASSPRAGEEVPQHF
TRBV9	TRBJ1-3	CASSVVGGWSGNTIYF
TRBV7-9	TRBJ2-2	CATGQRGNPNTGELFF
TRBV7-9	TRBJ1-5	CASSLAAGDSNQPQHF
TRBV6-5	TRBJ1-6	CASARGYSPLHF